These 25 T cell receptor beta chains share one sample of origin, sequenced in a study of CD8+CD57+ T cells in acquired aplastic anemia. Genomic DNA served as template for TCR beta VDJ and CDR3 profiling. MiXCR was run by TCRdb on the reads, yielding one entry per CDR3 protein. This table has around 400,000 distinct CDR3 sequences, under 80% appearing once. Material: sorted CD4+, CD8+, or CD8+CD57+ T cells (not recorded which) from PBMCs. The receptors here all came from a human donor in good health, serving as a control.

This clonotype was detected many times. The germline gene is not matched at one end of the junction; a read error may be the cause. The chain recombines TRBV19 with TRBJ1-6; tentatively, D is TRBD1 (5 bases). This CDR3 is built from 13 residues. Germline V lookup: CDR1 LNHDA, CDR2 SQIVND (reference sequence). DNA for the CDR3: TGTGCCAGTAGTGCTACCGGGACTCTAAGCGCTCGCTTT. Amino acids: CASSATGTLSARF.

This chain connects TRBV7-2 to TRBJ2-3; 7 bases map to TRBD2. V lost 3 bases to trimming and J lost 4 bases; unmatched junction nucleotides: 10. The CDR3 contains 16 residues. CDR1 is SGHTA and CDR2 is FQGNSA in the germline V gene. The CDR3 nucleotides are TGTGCCAGCAGCTTTGGCGGGGGTAAGGGGTCAGATACGCAGTATTTT. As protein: CASSFGGGKGSDTQYF. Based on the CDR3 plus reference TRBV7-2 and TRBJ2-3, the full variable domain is GAGVSQSPSNKVTEKGKDVELRCDPISGHTALYWYRQSLGQGLEFLIYFQGNSAPDKSGLPSDRFSAERTGGSVSTLTIQRTQQEDSAVYLCASSFGGGKGSDTQYFGPGTRLTVL.

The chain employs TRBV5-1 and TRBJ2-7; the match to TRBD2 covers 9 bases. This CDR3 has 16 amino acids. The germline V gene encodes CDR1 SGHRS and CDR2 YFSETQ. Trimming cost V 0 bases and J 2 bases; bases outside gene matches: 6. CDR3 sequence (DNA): TGCGCCAGCAGCTTGGGTAGTAGCGGGGGTACCTACGAGCAGTACTTC. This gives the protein CASSLGSSGGTYEQYF. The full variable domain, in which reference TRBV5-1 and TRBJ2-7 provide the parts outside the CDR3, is KAGVTQTPRYLIKTRGQQVTLSCSPISGHRSVSWYQQTPGQGLQFLFEYFSETQRNKGNFPGRFSGRQFSNSRSEMNVSTLELGDSALYLCASSLGSSGGTYEQYFGPGTRLTVT.

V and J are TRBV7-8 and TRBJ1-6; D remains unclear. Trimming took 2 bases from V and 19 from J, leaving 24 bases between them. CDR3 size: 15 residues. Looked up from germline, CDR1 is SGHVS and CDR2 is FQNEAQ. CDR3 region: CASSLCSNTEAFFHF. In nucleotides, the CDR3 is TGTGCCAGCAGCTTATGCAGTAACACTGAAGCTTTCTTTCACTTT. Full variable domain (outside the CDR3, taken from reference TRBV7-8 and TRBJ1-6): GAGVSQSPRYKVAKRGQDVALRCDPISGHVSLFWYQQALGQGPEFLTYFQNEAQLDKSGLPSDRFFAERPEGSVSTLKIQRTQQEDSAVYLCASSLCSNTEAFFHFGNGTRLTVT.

In DNA form, the CDR3 reads TGTGCCAGCAGCTTAACGAGCAGCTTGGAGACCCAGCACTATTTT. This sequence encodes CASSLTSSLETQHYF. This chain uses TRBV7-2 with TRBJ2-3, with D unresolved. Germline lookup yields CDR1 SGHTA and CDR2 FQGNSA. With 2 bases removed from V and 15 bases from J, the gap between germline ends came to 24 bases. The CDR3 is 15 amino acids. The full variable domain, completed using reference TRBV7-2 and TRBJ2-3, is GAGVSQSPSNKVTEKGKDVELRCDPISGHTALYWYRQSLGQGLEFLIYFQGNSAPDKSGLPSDRFSAERTGGSVSTLTIQRTQQEDSAVYLCASSLTSSLETQHYFGPGTRLTVL.

DNA for the CDR3: TGCGCCAGCAGCTCGAGCTTACGAGGAAGAGAAAATGAGCAGTTCTTC. Protein: CASSSSLRGRENEQFF. V gene TRBV5-1 combines with J gene TRBJ2-1; no clear D. Germline assignment: CDR1 SGHRS and CDR2 YFSETQ. The CDR3 is 16 amino acids. The V end was cut by 3 bases, the J end by 7 bases, with 20 bases between.

The CDR3 reads CASSPRGTGRSGEQYF. In DNA, the CDR3 is TGTGCCAGCAGCCCGCGCGGGACAGGGAGGTCGGGGGAGCAGTACTTC. V is TRBV5-6 and J is TRBJ2-7; 9 nucleotides match TRBD1. Looked up from germline, CDR1 is SGHDT and CDR2 is YYEEEE. J lost 7 bases, V lost 4 bases, and 15 bases had no gene match. This CDR3 has 16 amino acids.

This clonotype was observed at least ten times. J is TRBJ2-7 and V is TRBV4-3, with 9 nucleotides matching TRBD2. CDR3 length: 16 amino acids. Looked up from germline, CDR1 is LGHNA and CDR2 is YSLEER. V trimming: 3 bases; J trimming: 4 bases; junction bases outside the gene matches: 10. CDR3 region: CASSHEWAGGQYEQYF. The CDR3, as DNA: TGCGCCAGCAGCCACGAGTGGGCGGGGGGGCAGTACGAGCAGTACTTC.

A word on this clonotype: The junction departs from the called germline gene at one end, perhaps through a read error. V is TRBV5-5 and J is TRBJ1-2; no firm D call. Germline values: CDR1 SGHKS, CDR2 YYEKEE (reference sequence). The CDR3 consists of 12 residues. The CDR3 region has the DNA TGTGCCACCAGCTTTTCCGCCGATGGCTACACCTTC. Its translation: CATSFSADGYTF.

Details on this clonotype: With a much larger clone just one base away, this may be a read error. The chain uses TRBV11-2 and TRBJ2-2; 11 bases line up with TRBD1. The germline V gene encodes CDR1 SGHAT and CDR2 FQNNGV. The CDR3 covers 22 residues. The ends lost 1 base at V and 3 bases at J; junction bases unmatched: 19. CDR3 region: CASSLVLGAGTGGYEDTGELFF. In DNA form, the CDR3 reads TGTGCCAGCAGCTTAGTGTTGGGAGCCGGGACAGGGGGATATGAGGACACCGGGGAGCTGTTTTTT.

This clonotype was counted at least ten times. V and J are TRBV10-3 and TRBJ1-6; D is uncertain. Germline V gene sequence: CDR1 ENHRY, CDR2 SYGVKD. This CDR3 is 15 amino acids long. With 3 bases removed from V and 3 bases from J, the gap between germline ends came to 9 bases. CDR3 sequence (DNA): TGTGCCATCAGTGAAGTGTTCGACTATAATTCACCCCTCCACTTT. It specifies CAISEVFDYNSPLHF.

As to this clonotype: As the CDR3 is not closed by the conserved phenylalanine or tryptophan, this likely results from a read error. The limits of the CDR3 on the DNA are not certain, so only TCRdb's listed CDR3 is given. The CDR3 region is CASSVRTSGSTDI. The rearrangement joins TRBV9 to TRBJ2-5; the table's D gene call, TRBD2, was not cross checked with the DNA. The CDR3 sequence runs 13 residues, both termini included. Per the germline V gene, CDR1 is SGDLS and CDR2 is YYNGEE.

CDR3 sequence reads: CASSQDRWAGSTTEAFF. The CDR3, as DNA: TGTGCCAGCAGCCAAGATCGCTGGGCGGGGTCGACCACTGAAGCTTTCTTT. J is TRBJ1-1 and V is TRBV3-1; D call uncertain. V was pared by 0 bases and J by 4 bases, with 18 bases between. This CDR3 is 17 amino acids long. Germline lookup yields CDR1 LGHDT and CDR2 YNNKEL (reference sequence).

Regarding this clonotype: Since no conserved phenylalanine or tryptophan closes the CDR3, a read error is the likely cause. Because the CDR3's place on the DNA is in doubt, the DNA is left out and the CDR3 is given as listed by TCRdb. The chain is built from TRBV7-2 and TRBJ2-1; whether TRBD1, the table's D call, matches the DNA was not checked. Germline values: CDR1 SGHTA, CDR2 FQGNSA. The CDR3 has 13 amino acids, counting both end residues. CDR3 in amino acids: CASSIDWGQANEK.

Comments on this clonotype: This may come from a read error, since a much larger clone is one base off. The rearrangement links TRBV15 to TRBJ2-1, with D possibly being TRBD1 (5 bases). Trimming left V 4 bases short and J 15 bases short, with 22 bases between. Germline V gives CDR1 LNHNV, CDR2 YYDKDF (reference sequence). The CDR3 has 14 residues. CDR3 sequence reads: CATSMYQGNNEWFF. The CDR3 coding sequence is TGTGCCACCAGCATGTATCAGGGAAACAATGAGTGGTTCTTC.

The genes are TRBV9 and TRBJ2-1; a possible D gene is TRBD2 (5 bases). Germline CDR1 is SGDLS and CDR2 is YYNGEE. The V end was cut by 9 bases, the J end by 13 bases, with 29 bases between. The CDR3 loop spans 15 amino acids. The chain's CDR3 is CATSERSVGNQPQFF. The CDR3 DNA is TGTGCCACCAGTGAGCGGTCGGTTGGCAATCAGCCCCAGTTCTTC. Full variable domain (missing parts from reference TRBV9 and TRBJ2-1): DSGVTQTPKHLITATGQRVTLRCSPRSGDLSVYWYQQSLDQGLQFLIQYYNGEERAKGNILERFSAQQFPDLHSELNLSSLELGDSALYFCATSERSVGNQPQFFGPGTRLTVL.

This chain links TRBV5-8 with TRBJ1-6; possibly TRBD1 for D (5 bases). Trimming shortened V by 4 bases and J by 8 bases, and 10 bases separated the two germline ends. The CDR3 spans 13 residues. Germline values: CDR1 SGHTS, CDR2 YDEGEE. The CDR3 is CASSRGRDSPLHF. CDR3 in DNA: TGTGCCAGCAGCCGGGGCAGGGATTCACCCCTCCACTTT.

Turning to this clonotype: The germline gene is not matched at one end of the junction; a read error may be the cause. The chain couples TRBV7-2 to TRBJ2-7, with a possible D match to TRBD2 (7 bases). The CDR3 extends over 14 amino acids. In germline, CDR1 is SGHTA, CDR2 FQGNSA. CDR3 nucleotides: TGTGCCAGCAGCTTCGGGGCAGGGGTAGTCGCGCGGGAGTTC. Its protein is CASSFGAGVVAREF.

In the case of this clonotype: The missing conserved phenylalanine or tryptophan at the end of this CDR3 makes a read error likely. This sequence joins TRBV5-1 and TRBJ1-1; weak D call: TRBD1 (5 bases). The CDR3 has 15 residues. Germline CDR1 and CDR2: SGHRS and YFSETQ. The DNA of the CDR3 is TGTGCCAGCAGCGTGTCGGGACTAGTCTACACTGAAGCTTTCCTT. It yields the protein CASSVSGLVYTEAFL.

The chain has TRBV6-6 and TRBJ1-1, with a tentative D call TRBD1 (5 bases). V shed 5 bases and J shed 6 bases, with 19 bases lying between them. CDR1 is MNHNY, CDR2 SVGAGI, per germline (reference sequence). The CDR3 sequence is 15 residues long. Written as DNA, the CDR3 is TGTGCCAGCAGTGGGGGGGGTAGTCTTCTTGCTGAAGCTTTCTTT. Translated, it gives CASSGGGSLLAEAFF.

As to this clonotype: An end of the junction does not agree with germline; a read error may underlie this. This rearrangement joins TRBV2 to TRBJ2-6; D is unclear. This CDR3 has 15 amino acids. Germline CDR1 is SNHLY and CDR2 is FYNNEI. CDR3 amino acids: CASRATGSGSNVLTF. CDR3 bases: TGTGCCAGCAGAGCAACGGGCTCTGGGTCCAACGTCCTGACTTTC.

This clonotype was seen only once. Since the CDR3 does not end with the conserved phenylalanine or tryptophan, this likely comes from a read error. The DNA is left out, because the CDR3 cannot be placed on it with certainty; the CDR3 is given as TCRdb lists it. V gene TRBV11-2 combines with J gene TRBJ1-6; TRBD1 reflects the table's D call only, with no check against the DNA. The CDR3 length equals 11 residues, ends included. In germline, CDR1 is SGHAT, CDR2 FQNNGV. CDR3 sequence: CASSSTRDIPQ.

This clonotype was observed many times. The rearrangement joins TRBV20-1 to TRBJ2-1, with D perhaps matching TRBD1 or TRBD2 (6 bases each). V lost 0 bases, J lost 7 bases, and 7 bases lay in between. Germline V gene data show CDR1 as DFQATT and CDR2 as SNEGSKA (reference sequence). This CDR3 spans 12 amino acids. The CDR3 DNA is TGCAGTGCTAGAGAAGGGGGGAATGAGCAGTTCTTC. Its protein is CSAREGGNEQFF.

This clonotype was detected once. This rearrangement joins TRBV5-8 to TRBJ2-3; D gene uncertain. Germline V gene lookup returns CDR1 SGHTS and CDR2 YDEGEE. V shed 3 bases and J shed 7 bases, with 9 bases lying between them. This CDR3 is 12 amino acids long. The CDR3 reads CASSWAGYTQYF. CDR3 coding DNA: TGTGCCAGCAGCTGGGCCGGATATACGCAGTATTTT.

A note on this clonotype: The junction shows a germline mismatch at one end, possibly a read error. The CDR3 loop is CASSETYKQYLDF. CDR3 DNA sequence: TGTGCCAGCAGTGAAACCTACAAGCAGTACCTCGACTTT. This sequence joins TRBV7-9 and TRBJ1-6; no clear D gene. The CDR3 runs 13 residues. Germline CDR1 is SEHNR and CDR2 is FQNEAQ (reference sequence).